This T cell receptor (beta chain) was captured by sequencing in a study of response to subunit inactivated influenza vaccine (dated by TCRdb to the late 2010s). General notes on the study: Deep quantitative T cell receptor repertoire profiling was used in the study to track responses to a trivalent subunit inactivated influenza vaccine. The full study reports these points: According to the authors, only a limited number of new T cells may be recruited by each seasonal influenza vaccination.

This clonotype turned up a few times. Its cognate antigen has yet to be identified. Base quality data are lacking; no much larger clone is found one base away. Receptors were amplified or captured by RT-PCR. Sequencing took place on an Illumina HiSeq 2500. Starting from the raw public reads, TCRdb applied fastp trimming at Q25, assembled clones with MiXCR and retained in-frame beta chains. Each entry merges the rows of one CDR3 protein and shows their most common DNA and genes. The sample data list approximately 300,000 distinct CDR3 sequences, and approximately 23% of these were observed just once. The ten largest clones add up to approximately 10% of the sample. The receptor's source is a man aged 50 to 75 who received an inactivated influenza vaccine. Donor details come from another sample of the same person, matched by shared clones. The sample in question was PBMCs from blood, obtained 21 months after vaccination.

The CDR3 corresponds to CASSNCVGKGGRNTGELFF. The DNA sequence is given as TGTGCCAGCAGCAACTGCGTCGGCAAGGGCGGGAGGAACACCGGGGAGCTGTTTTTT. The chain is encoded by TRBV21-1 joined to TRBJ2-2; the tabulated D call, TRBD2, remains unverified against the DNA. TRBV21-1 is a known pseudogene. Counted from cysteine to phenylalanine, this CDR3 has 19 amino acids. Only the CDR3 region is kept as DNA, spanning 57 bases read in frame from base 1.